The 10 T cell receptor beta chains below all came from one sample that was sequenced in a study of T-cell reconstitution after alpha-beta-depleted transplantation in children. Preparation of the TCRbeta library was carried out with unique molecular identifiers. TCRdb processed the PCR reads anew with MiXCR; each CDR3 protein has one entry. The table shows hundreds of thousands of distinct CDR3 sequences, with 24% occurring only once. The sequences come from PBMCs, mostly from graft donor cells, collected 360 days after TCRalphabeta/CD19-depleted stem cell transplant. These receptors all come from a female patient aged 2-9 years who had a stem cell transplant for congenital amegakaryocytic thrombocytopenia, so the T cells may come from the graft donor.

This clonotype was found many times. The chain carries TRBV7-8 and TRBJ2-1; D might be TRBD2 (5 bases). The CDR3 consists of 15 residues. In germline, CDR1 is SGHVS, CDR2 FQNEAQ. V shed 1 base and J shed 1 base, with 8 bases lying between them. The CDR3 nucleotides are TGTGCCAGCAGCTTAGGGGTAGCGTCCTACAATGAGCAGTTCTTC. It codes for CASSLGVASYNEQFF.

The chain combines TRBV12-3 or TRBV12-4 with TRBJ2-7, with D possibly TRBD2 on 5 matching bases. Trimming left V 3 bases short and J 5 bases short, with 17 bases between. This CDR3 is built from 15 residues. The CDR3 bases are TGTGCCAGCAGTTTCATGTCGTCGGGAACTAACGAGCAGTACTTC. It is translated as CASSFMSSGTNEQYF.

This clonotype was observed a few times. The chain uses TRBV6-5 and TRBJ2-1; D is unclear. The CDR3 has 15 amino acids. Looked up from germline, CDR1 is MNHEY and CDR2 is SVGAGI. V was pared by 7 bases and J by 1 base, with 14 bases between. The CDR3 DNA is TGTGCCAGCACTACTTCAGGTCATTCCTACAATGAGCAGTTCTTC. Protein product: CASTTSGHSYNEQFF.

V usage is TRBV3-1 and J usage is TRBJ2-3; D call uncertain. Germline V gives CDR1 LGHDT, CDR2 YNNKEL (reference sequence). Trimming took 3 bases from V and 2 from J, leaving 9 bases between them. The CDR3 contains 14 residues. The CDR3 DNA sequence: TGTGCCAGCAGCCACCTCGGGTCCACAGATACGCAGTATTTT. Translated: CASSHLGSTDTQYF.

DNA of the CDR3: TGTGCCAGCAGTGCGGGGGACAGTCCCTACGAGCAGTACTTC. This translates into CASSAGDSPYEQYF. The chain combines TRBV28 with TRBJ2-7, with D possibly being TRBD1 or TRBD2 (7 bases each). Germline V gene data show CDR1 as MDHEN and CDR2 as SYDVKM. The CDR3 has 14 residues. Trimming pared 5 bases from V and 2 bases from J, leaving 13 bases between.

The V call is TRBV28, the J call TRBJ2-7; weak D call: TRBD2 (6 bases). CDR1 and CDR2 from the germline V gene are MDHEN and SYDVKM. The CDR3 length is 17 residues. Trimming stripped 4 bases from V and 3 bases from J, with 22 bases between. The CDR3 sequence: CASSSLQGGYPYYEQYF. The CDR3 nucleotides read TGTGCCAGCAGTTCGCTGCAGGGAGGATACCCCTACTACGAGCAGTACTTC.

The rearrangement links TRBV4-1 to TRBJ2-7; TRBD1 might be the D (6 bases). This CDR3 spans 16 amino acids. Germline V gene lookup returns CDR1 MGHRA and CDR2 YSYEKL. V lost 5 bases, J lost 1 base, and 18 bases lay in between. CDR3 region: CASSATGTLKSYEQYF. The CDR3 coding sequence is TGCGCCAGCAGCGCGACCGGGACACTTAAATCCTACGAGCAGTACTTC.

V usage is TRBV27 and J usage is TRBJ2-7; D might be TRBD1 (6 bases). CDR1 and CDR2 (germline): MNHEY, SMNVEV (reference sequence). The CDR3 has 12 residues. Trimming stripped 4 bases from V and 5 bases from J, with 9 bases between. The CDR3 DNA reads as TGTGCCAGCAGTTCCGGGACAAACGAGCAGTACTTC. This encodes CASSSGTNEQYF.

This chain links TRBV27 with TRBJ1-2, with TRBD1 identical over 9 bases. Looked up from germline, CDR1 is MNHEY and CDR2 is SMNVEV (reference sequence). There are 14 residues in the CDR3. The V gene end was trimmed by 3 bases and the J gene end by 4 bases; junction bases not matched to a gene: 3. The CDR3 region is CASSFPTGGYGYTF. CDR3 bases: TGTGCCAGCAGTTTCCCGACAGGGGGCTATGGCTACACCTTC.

This chain connects TRBV20-1 to TRBJ2-7; tentative D call: TRBD2 (6 bases). Germline V lookup: CDR1 DFQATT, CDR2 SNEGSKA (reference sequence). V lost 3 bases to trimming and J lost 5 bases, with 20 bases between them. The CDR3 is made up of 15 amino acids. The CDR3 protein is CSARISPGAPHEQYF. The DNA for the CDR3 is TGCAGTGCTAGGATTTCACCGGGAGCCCCTCACGAGCAGTACTTC.